This T cell receptor (beta chain) was recorded in a study of response to subunit inactivated influenza vaccine. TCRdb called the RT-PCR reads again in MiXCR, with one record for every CDR3 protein. The repertoire holds 160,000 or so distinct CDR3 sequences, 9.5% to 13% seen once, with 12% in the top ten. Notes on the study in general: The authors offered the suggestion that each seasonal influenza vaccination recruits few new T cells.

The V gene's germline CDR1 is DFQATT and CDR2 SNEGSKA (reference sequence). The CDR3 has 13 amino acids. V lost 3 bases, J lost 9 bases, and 15 bases lay in between. Concerning this clonotype itself: The target antigen is unknown.

This chain connects TRBV20-1 to TRBJ2-1, with D maybe TRBD2 (6 bases). The receptor comes from a man aged 50-60 years who received an inactivated influenza vaccine. Material: non-naive T cells sorted from PBMCs, obtained roughly 45 days after vaccination. CDR3 DNA: TGCAGTGCTAGCGACCGACTAGTTGGTGAGCAGTTCTTC. Amino acids: CSASDRLVGEQFF.